This TCR beta chain was recorded in a study of identical twins (dated by TCRdb to the mid-2010s). The study in broad terms: TCR alpha and beta repertoires from monozygotic twins, unrelated adults of various ages and cord blood were deep-sequenced to test whether fetal clonotypes persist. To rule out contamination, replicate twin experiments were performed at different times with different library preparation protocols.

V is cut by 8 bases and J by 3 bases, and the space between the germline ends is 17 bases. CDR1 and CDR2 (SGHTA, FQGNSA) derive from the germline V gene. The CDR3 goes from the cysteine to the phenylalanine over 14 residues. Only the CDR3 part of the read is kept: 42 bases, read in frame from the first base. This clonotype was detected a few times. The antigen this receptor binds is unknown. Qualities for individual bases were not recorded, and no much larger clone is one base off. Library prep was done by 5' RACE. The run used an Illumina HiSeq 2000. Template switching added a universal primer binding site, and the final cDNA carried a unique molecular identifier that allowed TCR cDNA molecules to be counted accurately. Specific primers in the conserved constant-segment region were used to synthesize first-strand cDNA for TCR alpha and beta chains. Each cDNA library was double barcoded, with a SMART-Mk sample barcode plus Illumina barcodes, to control for contamination. TruSeq adapter sequences and Illumina sample barcodes were added in two successive PCR steps. Sequencing of the TCR alpha and beta cDNA libraries was done on the Illumina HiSeq platform using custom primers. In the authors' own workflow: MiGEC processed the raw reads to extract unique molecular identifiers, while MiXCR was used to determine the CDR3 positions. Recombination models were inferred per individual with the repgenHMM and IGoR tools using an EM algorithm. The analysis of shared clonotypes was done with the tcR package in R, with sharing normalized by the product of cloneset sizes. To study raw recombination without the effects of thymic and clonal selection, out-of-frame nonproductive sequences were analyzed. In-frame beta chains were kept once TCRdb had trimmed the public reads at Q25 with fastp and called clones with MiXCR. Merged by CDR3 protein, the rows form single entries marked with the most common genes and DNA. TCRdb assigned the V and J calls; the authors' analysis was not used. The sample includes about 920,000 distinct CDR3 sequences, with about 12% observed a single time. Clones ranked in the top ten supply around 1.6% of the sample.

What the authors observed across the whole study: Compared with coincidental sharing between unrelated individuals, out-of-frame TCR alpha sequences shared between twins had an excess of sequences with low generation probability. Because the same donors could not be followed over many years, conclusions were based on cross-sectional statistical analysis. In monozygotic twins, recombination models systematically underestimated out-of-frame TCR alpha sharing, but the models matched the sharing seen between unrelated individuals. Invariant T cells such as MAIT and iNKT could partly confound zero-insertion analyses, though diverse VJ usage argued against this for most clonotypes. The excess sharing between twins in beta out-of-frame sequences was weaker because fewer shared sequences reduced the signal-to-noise ratio. Abundant cord blood beta clonotypes carried fewer insertions; young adult naive repertoires showed a weaker similar trend, while memory repertoires showed none.

All donors were healthy Caucasians. The twin cohort consisted of three pairs of female monozygotic twins, all aged roughly 18 to 30 years. Peripheral blood mononuclear cells were the source from which RNA for the TCR libraries was isolated. These data are also associated with another study on yellow fever vaccine responses in identical twins. The second study, in turn, reports: The authors reported that the T cell response to vaccination in identical twins appeared partly convergent and partly personalized. In identical twins, the study followed T cell clones that responded to the vaccine with precision.

Specimen: PBMCs. The chain joins TRBV7-2 to TRBJ2-7, with a tentative D call of TRBD1 or TRBD2, each matching 6 bases. This sequence was found in a woman younger than 35 in good health. The DNA reads as follows: TGTGCCAGCCGCCCAGGGGCCGGGGGCTACGAGCAGTACTTC. Its coded protein is CASRPGAGGYEQYF.